This T cell receptor (beta chain) is from a study of CD8+CD57+ T cells in acquired aplastic anemia. Study-wide results and caveats: It was found that more than 25 CD8+ CDR3 sequences were shared between patients and controls.

Details on this clonotype: Its antigen is currently unknown.

Sequenced patients had shown CD8+CD57+ cell expansion by flow cytometry. Genomic DNA constituted the template upon which TCR beta VDJ and CDR3 profiling was performed. In TCRdb, the reads were re-called with MiXCR into one record per CDR3 protein. The table shows about 220,000 distinct CDR3 sequences, with more than 40% occurring only once. The length of the CDR3 is 18 residues. The germline CDR1 and CDR2 sequences are PRHDT and FYEKMQ (reference sequence). The ends were cut back, 6 bases at V and 7 bases at J, with 25 bases in the middle. The sequence was collected from a human donor with aplastic anemia. The chain uses TRBV13 and TRBJ1-6; TRBD1 might be the D (5 bases). Sequenced sample: sorted CD4+, CD8+, or CD8+CD57+ T cells (not recorded which) from PBMCs. This CDR3 is CASSSSSEGETVNSPLHF. CDR3 DNA: TGTGCCAGCAGTTCATCTAGCGAAGGGGAGACCGTAAATTCACCCCTCCACTTT.